Given below is one T cell receptor (beta chain) in context. These data come from a study of blood T cell repertoires in COVID-19. For the study at large: Sources were T cells, B-cell-depleted T cells, or PBMCs; the material itself was cDNA or gDNA.

Per the study methods: Quantification of nucleated cells was approximated via reference gene primer amplification. Clones were sequenced by immunoSEQ multiplex PCR, and TCRdb holds only the in-frame ones, with some missing. The V and J calls and clone size come from that table; D and trimming were worked out from the DNA. This sample has over 150,000 clones, with roughly 88% found just once. The sequence was collected from a man older than 75 with COVID-19, enrolled during active disease. The sample taken for sequencing was peripheral blood.

CDR3 coding DNA: TGTGCCAGCAGCCAAGCAGGGTTCGACTATGGCTACACCTTC. This gives the protein CASSQAGFDYGYTF. V and J are TRBV3-1 (or the pseudogene TRBV3-2) and TRBJ1-2; tentative D call: TRBD1 (5 bases). Germline loops: CDR1 LGHDT, CDR2 YNNKEL (reference sequence). Trimming took off 1 base at V and 3 bases at J, with 9 bases between the two ends. This CDR3 comprises 14 residues.